This TCR beta chain appears in the sequencing data of a study of cytomegalovirus exposure and HLA in healthy donors (dated by TCRdb to 2015 to 2018). Regarding the study in general: An earlier analysis of approximately 640 of the donors reported about 250 Gb of sequence data and some 120 million unique TCR beta sequences from 150 million to 200 million T cells. An early release that covered roughly 600 HLA-typed donors contained around 300 gigabases of sequencing data and around 80 million unique TCR sequences. Besides the first cohort of roughly 660 subjects, a separate validation cohort made up of 120 different subjects was used. To study patterns of TCR occurrence, a later analysis re-analyzed previously published TCR beta repertoires from hundreds of donors and added high-resolution HLA genotyping. The later analysis used no new phenotypic data to find candidate immune exposures, relying instead on TCR beta sequences and their occurrence across donors. Among some 400 genotyped donors of the cohort, an average of roughly 230,000 unique TCR beta nucleotide sequences was sequenced per donor, of which 15% to 20% were non-productive. Using immunosequencing, the study profiled T cell repertoires from 666 subjects and related those repertoires to cytomegalovirus serostatus. An earlier analysis of 587 of the donors applied high-throughput TCR beta sequencing to assess whether each TCR beta V gene segment acted as functional or pseudogenic. Typing coverage varied by locus: about 620-640 donors for A, B, C, DRB1 and DQB1; some 520 for DQA1; more than 600 for DPA1; roughly 470 for DPB1. To predict cytomegalovirus infection status, the study combined high-throughput TCR immunosequencing, statistical association of individual TCRs with disease status, and machine learning. In a later genetic analysis, genome-wide SNP genotypes for about three fifths of the 666 donors were used, and that subset was treated as a discovery cohort. The study aimed to test whether signatures of past pathogen exposure could be identified by cataloging public T cell receptors. Because of strong linkage in the cohort, roughly 5 DR-DQ haplotypes were treated as single units for association and clustering. The genetic ancestry cluster associated with self-reported Caucasian donors included around 76% of the 398 genotyped donors. HLA typing covered class I and class II loci at four-digit resolution. Alongside the repertoire data, information on donor age, sex, ethnicity and CMV serostatus was compiled. Every discovery cohort repertoire had been produced on one sequencing platform. What the research found in general, with its limitations: Because counts were too low, about 15 rarely observed V segments, including chromosome 9 orphons, were left out of the earlier analysis of several hundred of the donors. When HLA alleles, especially DR and DQ, strongly co-occurred, attributing TCR associations to individual alleles was difficult. According to a later genetic analysis, donors in an Asian-associated ancestry cluster had fewer N-insertions in productive TCRs than the approximately 630-donor mean. It was suggested by the authors that the approach could potentially be generalized to other disease states and immunological phenotypes. In a later analysis, most CMV-associated TCR beta chains were found to appear HLA-restricted, with HLA associations seemingly driven largely by CMV exposure. In a later analysis, the rate of TCR association differed among HLA loci, with DRB1 alleles having the most associated TCRs and HLA-C alleles having the fewest. Presence/absence analyses assumed roughly uniform sequencing depth across donors, an assumption that may not hold. In a later analysis, HLA-associated TCR beta chains showed more clonal expansion and lower generation probabilities than non-associated chains that were equally common. At a false discovery rate of 0.05, a later analysis linked some 18,000 TCR beta sequences to specific HLA alleles. An association between a missense DCLRE1C variant and V-gene and J-gene trimming of TCR beta chains was found in a later genetic analysis and replicated in an independent cohort. Because the 87-base-pair reads could not distinguish some IMGT-functional V segments, including TRBV6-2 and TRBV6-3, those segments were excluded. The classifier was reported to diagnose cytomegalovirus status with high specificity and sensitivity in both the original cohort and the validation cohort. Several of the top co-occurrence clusters appeared to be linked to parvovirus B19, influenza, CMV and Epstein-Barr virus, according to a later analysis. In vitro tests confirmed that a few of the cytomegalovirus-associated TCR beta chains recognize cytomegalovirus antigens. A further reported finding was that TCR beta sequences accurately predicted the HLA-A and HLA-B alleles for most subjects in the first cohort. A cluster of highly shared sequence variants was judged likely to be a technical artifact of the sequencing pipeline. Broadly in line with IMGT annotations, most TCR beta V segments showed up in productive rearrangements about 87% or about 30% of the time in an earlier analysis of 450 to 750 of the donors. The cohort was sequenced for TCR beta chains only, and without alpha or paired-chain data the features that could be detected were limited. The only immune exposure information available for the cohort was CMV serostatus. Most TCR sequences were seen in very few donors, while some public TCRs were found in many individuals. In the study, around 150 TCR beta chains were listed as associated with cytomegalovirus. Because some donors lacked HLA typing at each locus, the association tests relied only on the typed subset. Linkage disequilibrium might explain the correlated functional status among segregating V segments, but an unknown experimental factor could not be excluded.

As to this clone: No antigen is known for it. No base qualities exist here, and no much larger clone lies one base off it.

The library was prepared using the immunoSEQ multiplex PCR assay. For the multiplex PCR, a mixture combining 60 forward primers for TCR Vbeta segments and 13 reverse primers for TCR Jbeta segments was used. The CDR3 region of rearranged TCR beta genes was amplified from genomic DNA by a multiplex PCR assay. Amplified TCR beta libraries were sequenced as 87-base-pair reads on the Illumina HiSeq System. Regarding the original processing steps: A later analysis tallied 75 million to 95 million unique TCR beta chains across the 700 or so repertoires, and approximately 11 million of those chains were shared by two or more donors. To remove PCR and sequencing errors, raw reads were error-corrected and collapsed into unique sequences using a nearest-neighbor algorithm that merged closely related sequences. Alignment of CDR3 sequences to IMGT reference sequences was used to assign V, D and J gene segments. For a sequence to be retained, a match of at least six nucleotides was required to both a V gene segment and a J gene segment. Rearrangements were called productive when the CDR3 lacked stop codons and stayed in frame with V and J; all others were non-productive. Following IMGT convention, CDR3 was defined as the stretch from the second conserved V-encoded cysteine to the conserved J-encoded phenylalanine. The earlier analysis of 500 to 750 of the donors excluded any sequence lacking an unambiguous match to a single V gene segment. In an earlier analysis of about 590 of the donors, a V segment was called functional when productive rearrangements were above 56.7%, and segregating when the standard deviation between donors exceeded 5%. A statistical classification framework was developed to diagnose cytomegalovirus status using the catalog of TCR beta chain sequences. In a later analysis, V and J genes were assigned by comparing TCR nucleotide sequences against IMGT/GENE-DB human TR gene sequences. In a later analysis, CDR3 sequences and most-parsimonious VDJ recombination scenarios were assigned using the TCRdist pipeline. In a later analysis, each TCR beta chain was defined by its CDR3 amino acid sequence together with its V-gene family, and reads without a unique V-gene family were excluded. To address suspected cross-contamination and a sequencing artifact, a later analysis removed around 600 highly shared, low-generation-probability nucleotide sequences. For each public chain, a later analysis derived a clonal expansion index from normalized ranks of inferred template counts within each repertoire. In a later analysis, generation probabilities were computed using a VDJ recombination model fitted to out-of-frame rearrangements, and the results were checked against IGoR. In a later analysis, TCR-TCR, TCR-HLA and TCR-CMV co-occurrence was scored with hypergeometric tests, and a repertoire-size bias correction was applied to TCR pairs. To estimate false discovery rates, a later analysis permuted the HLA or CMV assignments 20 times. In a later analysis, co-occurring TCRs were grouped with DBSCAN, and TCRdist sequence similarity was added when clustering was performed within HLA-allele-positive subsets. Repertoires with fewer than 30,000 or more than 120,000 public chains were left out of co-occurrence clustering, as were five repertoires with anomalous nucleotide sharing. TCRdb mirrors the immuneACCESS table, restricted to in-frame sequences. Some clones are absent from its copies; in checked studies, under half trace to an unresolved V gene, and the reason for the others is unknown. V, J and clone size are those of that table, while D and trimming were read from the DNA. Present in this sample are about 190,000 clones, roughly 80% of which were seen just once. Jointly, the top ten make up approximately 2.9% of the sample.

Looking up the germline V gene yields CDR1 MNHEY and CDR2 SVGAGI. Inclusive of the bounding cysteine and phenylalanine, the CDR3 is 16 residues long. The DNA shown is the 48-base CDR3, in frame from base 1. The V and J ends are trimmed by 0 bases and 1 base, leaving 9 bases between them. The cohort consisted of approximately 690 healthy bone marrow donors. At the time of sampling, all cohort members were nominally healthy, though unrecorded immune exposures were likely present. The donor was CMV seropositive and belonged to the group of 250 to 350 seropositive cohort members. Every donor gave a peripheral blood sample, and the peripheral blood mononuclear cells from that sample were used for TCR beta sequencing. Genomic DNA was extracted from the blood cell samples with the Qiagen DNeasy Blood Extraction Kit.

Material: PBMCs. The receptor chain draws on TRBV6-5 and TRBJ2-2; TRBD1 is a possible D gene, resting on 5 matching bases. This TCR was recovered from a woman aged 45 to 65 in good health and CMV-seropositive. This receptor carries the CDR3 CASSYSNQGNTGELFF. The bases are TGTGCCAGCAGTTACTCGAATCAGGGGAACACCGGGGAGCTGTTTTTT.